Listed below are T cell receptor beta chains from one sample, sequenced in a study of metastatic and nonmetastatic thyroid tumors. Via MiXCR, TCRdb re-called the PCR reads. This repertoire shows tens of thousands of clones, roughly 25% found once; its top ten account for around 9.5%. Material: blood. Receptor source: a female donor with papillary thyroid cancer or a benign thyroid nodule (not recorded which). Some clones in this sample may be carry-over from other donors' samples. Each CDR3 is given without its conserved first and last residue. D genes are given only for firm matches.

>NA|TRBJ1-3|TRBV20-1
SARDTGTSGNTIY
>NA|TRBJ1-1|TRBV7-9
ASSKGHGRAEAF
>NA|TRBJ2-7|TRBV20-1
SARVRGGGIYEQY
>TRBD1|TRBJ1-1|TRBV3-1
ASSQSGTGSEAF
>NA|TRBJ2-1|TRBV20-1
SAHRDPKQQF
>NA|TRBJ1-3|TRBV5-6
ASSLWERGNTIY
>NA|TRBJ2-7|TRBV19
ASTPGRDSYEQY
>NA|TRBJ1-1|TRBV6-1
ASERHQQNTEAF
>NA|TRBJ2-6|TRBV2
ASSELDRGHASGANVLT
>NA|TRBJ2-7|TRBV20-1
SASIRFEQY
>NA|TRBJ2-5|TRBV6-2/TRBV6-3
ASVLAEQETQY
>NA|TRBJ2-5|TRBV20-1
SARDLAGRETQY
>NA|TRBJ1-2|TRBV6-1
AISQEASYGYT
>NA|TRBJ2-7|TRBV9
ASRVRETPREQY
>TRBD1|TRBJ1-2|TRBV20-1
SATAGQGVGYT
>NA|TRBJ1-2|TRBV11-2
ASSAKVGGTSSVYGYT
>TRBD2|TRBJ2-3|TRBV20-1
SARVMGTIVTDTQY
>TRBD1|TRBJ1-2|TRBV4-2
ASSKQPSGTGSYGYT
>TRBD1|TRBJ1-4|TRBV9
ASSPGTGEKLF
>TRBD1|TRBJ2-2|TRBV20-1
SATRTGSGELF
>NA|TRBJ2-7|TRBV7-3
ASSLSQEAEQY
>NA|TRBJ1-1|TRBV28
ASSFLSGGDLGTEAF
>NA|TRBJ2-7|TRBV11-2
ASRPAPRSSYEQY
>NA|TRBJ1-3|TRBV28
ASRTGGGNTIY
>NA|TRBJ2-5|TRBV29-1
SVEAGHGQETQY
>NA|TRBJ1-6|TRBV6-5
ASSYHRSSYNSPLH
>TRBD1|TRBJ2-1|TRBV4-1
ASSQGAGQGGDEQF
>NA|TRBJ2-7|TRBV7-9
ASSLGGSLGYEQY
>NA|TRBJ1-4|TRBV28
ASRANEKLF
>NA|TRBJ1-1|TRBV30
ACPRQGKEAF
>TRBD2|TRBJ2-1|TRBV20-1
SASPLYRLAGGNEQF
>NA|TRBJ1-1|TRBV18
ASSIQENTEAF
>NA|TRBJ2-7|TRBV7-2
ASSLASIAAYEQY
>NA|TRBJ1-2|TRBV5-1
ASSSTRGDDYGYT
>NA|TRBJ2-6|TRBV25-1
ASGGPSSGANVLT
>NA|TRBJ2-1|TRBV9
ASSVAGSAGNEQF
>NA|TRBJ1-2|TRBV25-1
AINFKCGYT
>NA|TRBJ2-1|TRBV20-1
SARDQVAPVNEQF
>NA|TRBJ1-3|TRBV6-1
ASSDGYARNTIY
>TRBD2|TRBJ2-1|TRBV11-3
AISLGVRRTSGRAPPQF
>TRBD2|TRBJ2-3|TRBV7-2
ASTGPSGGGTQY
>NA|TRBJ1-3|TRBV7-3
ASSLMSSENTIY
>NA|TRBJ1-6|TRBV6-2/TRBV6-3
ATRDNDNSPLH